This T cell receptor (beta chain) is drawn from a study of T-cell reconstitution after alpha-beta-depleted transplantation in children. Unique molecular identifiers were used in preparing the TCRbeta library. MiXCR, applied by TCRdb to the PCR reads, yields one record per CDR3 protein. This table has under 750,000 distinct CDR3 sequences, roughly 24% appearing once. In this sample, this clonotype turned up many times. What it binds is unknown. Whole-study findings and limits: One year after transplant, T-cell counts and diversity came mostly from newly produced T cells.

This TCR came from a boy younger than two who had a stem cell transplant for acute myeloid leukemia, so the T cells may come from the graft donor. The sample was PBMCs, mostly from graft donor cells, taken 360 days after TCRalphabeta/CD19-depleted stem cell transplant.

The CDR3 loop reads CASSLVGSTDTQYF. As DNA, the CDR3 is TGCGCCAGCAGCTTGGTTGGCAGCACAGATACGCAGTATTTT. The J gene is TRBJ2-3, the V gene TRBV5-1; D gene uncertain. The CDR3 totals 14 residues. CDR1 is SGHRS and CDR2 is YFSETQ in the germline V gene. Trimming removed 0 bases at V and 0 bases at J, with 5 bases between. Looking up the rest from reference TRBV5-1 and TRBJ2-3 gives the full variable domain: KAGVTQTPRYLIKTRGQQVTLSCSPISGHRSVSWYQQTPGQGLQFLFEYFSETQRNKGNFPGRFSGRQFSNSRSEMNVSTLELGDSALYLCASSLVGSTDTQYFGPGTRLTVL.